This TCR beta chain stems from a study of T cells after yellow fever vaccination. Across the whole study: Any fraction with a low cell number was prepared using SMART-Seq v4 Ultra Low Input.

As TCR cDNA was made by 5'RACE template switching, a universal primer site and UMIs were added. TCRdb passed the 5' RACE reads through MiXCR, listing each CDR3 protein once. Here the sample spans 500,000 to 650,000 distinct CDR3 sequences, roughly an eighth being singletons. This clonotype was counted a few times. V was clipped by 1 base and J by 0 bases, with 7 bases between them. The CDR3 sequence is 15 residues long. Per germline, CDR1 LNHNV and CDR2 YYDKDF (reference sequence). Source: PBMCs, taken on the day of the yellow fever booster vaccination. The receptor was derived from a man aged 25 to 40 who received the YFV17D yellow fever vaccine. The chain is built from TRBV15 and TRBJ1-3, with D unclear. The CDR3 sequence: CATSRAPSSGNTIYF. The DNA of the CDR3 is TGTGCCACCAGCAGAGCCCCCAGCTCTGGAAACACCATATATTTT. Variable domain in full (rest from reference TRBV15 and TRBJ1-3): DAMVIQNPRYQVTQFGKPVTLSCSQTLNHNVMYWYQQKSSQAPKLLFHYYDKDFNNEADTPDNFQSRRPNTSFCFLDIRSPGLGDTAMYLCATSRAPSSGNTIYFGEGSWLTVV.